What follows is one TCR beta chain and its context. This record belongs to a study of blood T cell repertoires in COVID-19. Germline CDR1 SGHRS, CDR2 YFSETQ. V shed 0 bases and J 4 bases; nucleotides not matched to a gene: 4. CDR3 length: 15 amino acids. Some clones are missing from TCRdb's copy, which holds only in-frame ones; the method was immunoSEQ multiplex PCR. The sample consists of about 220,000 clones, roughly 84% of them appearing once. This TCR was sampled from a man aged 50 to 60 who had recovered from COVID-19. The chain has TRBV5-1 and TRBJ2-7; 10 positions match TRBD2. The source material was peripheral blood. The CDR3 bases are TGCGCCAGCAGCTTGGCAGCGGGAGGGCTATACGAGCAGTACTTC. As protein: CASSLAAGGLYEQYF. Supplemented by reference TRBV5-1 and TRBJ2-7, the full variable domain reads KAGVTQTPRYLIKTRGQQVTLSCSPISGHRSVSWYQQTPGQGLQFLFEYFSETQRNKGNFPGRFSGRQFSNSRSEMNVSTLELGDSALYLCASSLAAGGLYEQYFGPGTRLTVT.